The clone carrying this TCR beta chain was counted only a few times. Its matching antigen is unknown. Unique molecular identifiers had been added to the TCR beta cDNA libraries. TCRdb itself ran the PCR reads through MiXCR, one entry per CDR3 protein. The sample records fewer than 850,000 distinct CDR3 sequences, around 27% being singletons. This entry is derived from a study of post-analysis software for immune sequencing data. For the study at large: Relapsing-remitting, secondary progressive and progressive-relapsing forms of multiple sclerosis all featured among disease courses.

Study-wide results and caveats: When patients were compared with controls, a handful of TRBV segments were more frequent, TRBV5-6, TRBV5-1 and TRBV20-1 among them. Co-batched samples clustered tightly together by F measure.

CDR3 length: 14 amino acids. Germline-derived CDR1 and CDR2 are LNHDA and SQIVND (reference sequence). Losses at the gene ends were 3 bases for V and 5 bases for J; bases not matched to a gene: 5. This rearrangement joins TRBV19 to TRBJ2-7; 9 bases match TRBD1. The sequenced sample consisted of blood. This sequence was found in a girl between 5 and 17 years old with multiple sclerosis. The CDR3 region is CASSIGTGLNEQYF. In DNA, the CDR3 is TGTGCCAGTAGTATCGGGACAGGGCTCAACGAGCAGTACTTC.